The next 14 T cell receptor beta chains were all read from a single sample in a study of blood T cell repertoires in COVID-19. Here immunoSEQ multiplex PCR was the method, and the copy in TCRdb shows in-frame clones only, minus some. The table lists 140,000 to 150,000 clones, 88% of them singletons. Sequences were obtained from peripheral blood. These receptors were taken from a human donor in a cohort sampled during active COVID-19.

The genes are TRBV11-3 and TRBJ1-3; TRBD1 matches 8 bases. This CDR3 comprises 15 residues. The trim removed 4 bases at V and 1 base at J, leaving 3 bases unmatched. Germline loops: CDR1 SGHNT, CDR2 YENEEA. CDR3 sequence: CASSWTGRSGNTIYF. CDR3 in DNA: TGTGCCAGCAGCTGGACAGGGAGATCTGGAAACACCATATATTTT.

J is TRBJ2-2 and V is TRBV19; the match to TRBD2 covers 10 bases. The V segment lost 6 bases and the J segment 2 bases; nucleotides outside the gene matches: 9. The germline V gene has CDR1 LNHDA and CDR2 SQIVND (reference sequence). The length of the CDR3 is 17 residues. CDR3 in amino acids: CASRDLAGAGNTGELFF. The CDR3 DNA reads TGTGCCAGTAGGGACCTAGCGGGAGCGGGAAACACCGGGGAGCTGTTTTTT.

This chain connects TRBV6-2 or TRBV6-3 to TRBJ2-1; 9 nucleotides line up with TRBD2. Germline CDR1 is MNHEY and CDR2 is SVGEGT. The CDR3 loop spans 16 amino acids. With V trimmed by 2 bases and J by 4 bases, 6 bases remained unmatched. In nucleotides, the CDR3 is TGTGCCAGCAGTTACCCAGGACTAGCGAATTACAATGAGCAGTTCTTC. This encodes CASSYPGLANYNEQFF.

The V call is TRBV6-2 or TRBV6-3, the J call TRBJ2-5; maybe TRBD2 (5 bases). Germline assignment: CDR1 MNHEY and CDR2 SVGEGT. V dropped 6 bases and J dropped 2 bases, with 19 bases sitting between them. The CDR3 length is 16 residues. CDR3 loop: CASSPQAPSGQETQYF. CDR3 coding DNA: TGTGCCAGCAGCCCTCAGGCCCCCAGCGGACAAGAGACCCAGTACTTC.

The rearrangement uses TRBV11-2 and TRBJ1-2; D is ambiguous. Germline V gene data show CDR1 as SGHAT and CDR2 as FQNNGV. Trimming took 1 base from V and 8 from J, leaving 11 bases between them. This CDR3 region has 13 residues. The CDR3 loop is CASSLAQTPGYTF. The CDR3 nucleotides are TGTGCCAGCAGCTTAGCCCAGACTCCCGGCTACACCTTC.

This CDR3 is CASSKPGQGGINEQFF. The CDR3 DNA reads TGTGCCAGCAGTAAACCGGGACAGGGGGGAATTAATGAGCAGTTCTTC. The genes are TRBV27 and TRBJ2-1, with TRBD1 identical over 11 bases. Germline CDR1 reads MNHEY; CDR2 reads SMNVEV (reference sequence). The CDR3 totals 16 residues. V shed 5 bases and J 7 bases; nucleotides not matched to a gene: 10.

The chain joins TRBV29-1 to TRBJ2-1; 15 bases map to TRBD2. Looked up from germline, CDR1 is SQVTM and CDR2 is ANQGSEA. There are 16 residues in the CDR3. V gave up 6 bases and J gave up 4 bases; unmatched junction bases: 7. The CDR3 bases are TGCAGCGTGGAGCCGGGGACTAGCGGGAGGTACAATGAGCAGTTCTTC. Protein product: CSVEPGTSGRYNEQFF.

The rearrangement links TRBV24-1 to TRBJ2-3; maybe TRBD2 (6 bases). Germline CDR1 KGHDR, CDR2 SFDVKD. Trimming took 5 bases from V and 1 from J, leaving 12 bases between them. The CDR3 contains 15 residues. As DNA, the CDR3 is TGTGCCACCAGTGTTTCCGGGAGAGGCACAGATACGCAGTATTTT. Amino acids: CATSVSGRGTDTQYF.

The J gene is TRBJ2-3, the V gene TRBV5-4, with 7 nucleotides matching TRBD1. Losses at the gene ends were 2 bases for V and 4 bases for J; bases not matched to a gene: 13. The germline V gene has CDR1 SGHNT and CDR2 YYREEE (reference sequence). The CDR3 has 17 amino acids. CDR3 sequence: CASSFMTGSQGPDTQYF. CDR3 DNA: TGTGCCAGCAGCTTCATGACAGGGTCCCAAGGACCAGATACGCAGTATTTT.

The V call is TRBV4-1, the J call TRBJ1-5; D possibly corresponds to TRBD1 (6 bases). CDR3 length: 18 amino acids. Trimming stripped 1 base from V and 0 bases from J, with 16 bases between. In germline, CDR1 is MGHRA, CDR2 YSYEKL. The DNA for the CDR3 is TGCGCCAGCAGCCAAGTGAGGCAGGGGATTTATAGCAATCAGCCCCAGCATTTT. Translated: CASSQVRQGIYSNQPQHF.

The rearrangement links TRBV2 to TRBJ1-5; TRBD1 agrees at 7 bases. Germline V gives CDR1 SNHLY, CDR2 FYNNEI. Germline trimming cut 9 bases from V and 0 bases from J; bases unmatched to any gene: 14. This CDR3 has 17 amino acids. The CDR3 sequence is CASRRDSITNSNQPQHF. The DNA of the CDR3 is TGTGCCAGTAGGAGGGACAGCATAACCAATAGCAATCAGCCCCAGCATTTT. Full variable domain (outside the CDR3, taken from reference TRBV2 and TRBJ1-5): EPEVTQTPSHQVTQMGQEVILRCVPISNHLYFYWYRQILGQKVEFLVSFYNNEISEKSEIFDDQFSVERPDGSNFTLKIRSTKLEDSAMYFCASRRDSITNSNQPQHFGDGTRLSIL.

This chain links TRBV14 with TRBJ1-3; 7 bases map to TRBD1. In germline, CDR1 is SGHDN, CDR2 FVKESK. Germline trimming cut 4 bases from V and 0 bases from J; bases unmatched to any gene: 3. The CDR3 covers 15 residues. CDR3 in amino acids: CASSLGTASGNTIYF. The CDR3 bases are TGTGCCAGCAGCCTCGGGACAGCCTCTGGAAACACCATATATTTT.

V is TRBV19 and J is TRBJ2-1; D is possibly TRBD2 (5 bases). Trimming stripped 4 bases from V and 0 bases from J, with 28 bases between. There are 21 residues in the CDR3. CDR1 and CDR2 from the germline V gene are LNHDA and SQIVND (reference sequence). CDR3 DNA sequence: TGTGCCAGTAGTACGATCGACTTCCTCACCGGGGTCCGGAGCTCCTACAATGAGCAGTTCTTC. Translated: CASSTIDFLTGVRSSYNEQFF.

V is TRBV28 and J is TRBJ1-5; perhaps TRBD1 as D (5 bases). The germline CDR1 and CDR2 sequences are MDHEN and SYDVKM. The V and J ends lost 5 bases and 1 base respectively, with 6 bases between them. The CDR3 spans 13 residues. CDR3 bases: TGTGCCAGCAGTGGACACAGCAATCAGCCCCAGCATTTT. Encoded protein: CASSGHSNQPQHF.